This T cell receptor (beta chain) was identified during a study of early T cells in non-severe SARS-CoV-2 infection. Whole-study context: Sequencing used unsorted whole-blood bulk RNA, so chains lack pairing.

Study-level results: VDJdb-based matching was biased toward anti-spike CD8 responses and missed private and CD4 specificities.

Worth noting for this clonotype: What it binds is unknown.

Each cDNA molecule carried a unique molecular identifier. Each CDR3 protein is one row after TCRdb ran MiXCR on the 5' RACE reads. In the table there are 26,000 or so distinct CDR3 sequences, about 5.1% of which are singletons. The CDR3 consists of 17 residues. CDR1 and CDR2 from the germline V gene are SGHAT and FQNNGV. Unmatched junction bases numbered 11, after V lost 4 bases and J lost 2 bases. The sequence came from an adult who was a healthcare worker with PCR-confirmed SARS-CoV-2 infection or an uninfected control (not recorded which). The sequencing input was whole blood. V and J are TRBV11-2 and TRBJ2-4, with TRBD1 identical over 7 bases. CDR3 region: CASSSPTGMVSKNIQYF. The CDR3 coding sequence is TGTGCCAGCAGCTCACCGACAGGGATGGTATCCAAAAACATTCAGTACTTC. The full variable domain, with the rest looked up from reference TRBV11-2 and TRBJ2-4, is EAGVAQSPRYKIIEKRQSVAFWCNPISGHATLYWYQQILGQGPKLLIQFQNNGVVDDSQLPKDRFSAERLKGVDSTLKIQPAKLEDSAVYLCASSSPTGMVSKNIQYFGAGTRLSVL.